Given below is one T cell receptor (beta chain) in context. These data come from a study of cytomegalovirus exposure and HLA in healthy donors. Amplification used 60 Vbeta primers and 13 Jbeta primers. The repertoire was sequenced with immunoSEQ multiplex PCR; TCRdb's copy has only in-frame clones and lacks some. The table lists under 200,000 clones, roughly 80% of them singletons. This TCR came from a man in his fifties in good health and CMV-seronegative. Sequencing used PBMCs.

The CDR3 DNA sequence: TGTGCCAGCAGCCCAGACAGGGTGGGGGCCGGGGAGCTGTTTTTT. It codes for CASSPDRVGAGELFF. The chain has TRBV7-2 and TRBJ2-2; 7 positions agree with TRBD1. After removal of 5 bases from V and 6 bases from J, the junction contained 9 bases not matched to a gene. Germline V gene data show CDR1 as SGHTA and CDR2 as FQGNSA. The CDR3 is 15 residues long.